A few counts support the clone carrying this T cell receptor (beta chain). What it binds is unknown. At the DNA level, this CDR3 is encoded by other sequences in the same sample as well. This record belongs to a study of metastatic and nonmetastatic thyroid tumors. Study-wide context: Comparison of repertoires was carried out across blood and tumor or nodule tissue from malignant and benign thyroid patients.

No treatment of any kind had been given to any patient before thyroid surgery. The CDR3 runs 16 residues. The germline V gene has CDR1 SGHAT and CDR2 FQNNGV. The V gene end was trimmed by 5 bases and the J gene end by 7 bases; junction bases not matched to a gene: 14. Study outcomes and limitations: As reported, TCR beta diversity in blood and tumor was significantly higher in malignant thyroid tumors than in benign nodules.

Original analysis: What underpinned the distant-metastasis classifier for papillary thyroid cancer was the set of CDR3 differences across clinicopathological groups. TCRdb re-clonotyped the PCR reads through MiXCR. These V and J calls originate from TCRdb's pipeline instead of the authors' own analysis. The sample comprises some 21,000 clones, roughly 20% of which are singletons, and about 26% rests with the top ten. This TCR was sampled from a female donor with papillary thyroid cancer or a benign thyroid nodule (not recorded which). Some clones in this sample may be carry-over from other donors' samples. The sequencing sample was made of blood. The chain is built from TRBV11-2 and TRBJ2-1, with 7 bases fitting TRBD2. The CDR3 DNA reads TGTGCCAGCAGCCCAAGAGGTGGGGGGGGAGTGAATGAGCAGTTCTTC. Its protein is CASSPRGGGGVNEQFF. Looking up the rest from reference TRBV11-2 and TRBJ2-1 gives the full variable domain: EAGVAQSPRYKIIEKRQSVAFWCNPISGHATLYWYQQILGQGPKLLIQFQNNGVVDDSQLPKDRFSAERLKGVDSTLKIQPAKLEDSAVYLCASSPRGGGGVNEQFFGPGTRLTVL.